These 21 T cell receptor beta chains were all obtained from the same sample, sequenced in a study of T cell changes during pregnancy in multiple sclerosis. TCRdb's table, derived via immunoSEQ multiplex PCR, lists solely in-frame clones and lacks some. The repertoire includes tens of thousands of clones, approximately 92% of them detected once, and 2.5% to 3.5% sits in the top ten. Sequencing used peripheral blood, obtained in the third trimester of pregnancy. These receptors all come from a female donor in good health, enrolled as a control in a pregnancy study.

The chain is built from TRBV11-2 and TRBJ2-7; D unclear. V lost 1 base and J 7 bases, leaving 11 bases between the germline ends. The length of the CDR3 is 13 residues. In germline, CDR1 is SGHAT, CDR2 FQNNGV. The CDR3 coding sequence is TGTGCCAGCAGCTTAGGCGATCCCCTGGAGCAGTACTTC. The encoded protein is CASSLGDPLEQYF.

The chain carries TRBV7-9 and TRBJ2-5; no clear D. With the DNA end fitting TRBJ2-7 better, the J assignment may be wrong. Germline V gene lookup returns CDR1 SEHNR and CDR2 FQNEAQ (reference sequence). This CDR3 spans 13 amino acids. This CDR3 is CASSLALGGEQYF. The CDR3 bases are TGTGCCAGCAGCTTAGCCCTCGGCGGCGAGCAGTACTTC.

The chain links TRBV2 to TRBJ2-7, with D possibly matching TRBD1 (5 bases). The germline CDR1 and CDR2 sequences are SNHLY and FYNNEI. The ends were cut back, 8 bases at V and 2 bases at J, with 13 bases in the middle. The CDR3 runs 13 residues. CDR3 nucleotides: TGTGCCAGCCGGCCGACAGAAGCCTACGAGCAGTACTTC. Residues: CASRPTEAYEQYF.

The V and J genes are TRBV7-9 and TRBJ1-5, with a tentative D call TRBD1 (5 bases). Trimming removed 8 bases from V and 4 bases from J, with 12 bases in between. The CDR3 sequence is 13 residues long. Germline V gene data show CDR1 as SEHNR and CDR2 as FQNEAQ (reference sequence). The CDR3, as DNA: TGTGCCAGCCAAGGGAAGGGGAATCAGCCCCAGCATTTT. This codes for CASQGKGNQPQHF.

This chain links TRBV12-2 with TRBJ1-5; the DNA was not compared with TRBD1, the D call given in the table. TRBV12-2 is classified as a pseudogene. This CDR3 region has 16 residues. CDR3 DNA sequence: TGTGCAAGTCGCCCTCGACAGGGGGCCTGCAATCAGCCCCAGCATTTT. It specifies CASRPRQGACNQPQHF.

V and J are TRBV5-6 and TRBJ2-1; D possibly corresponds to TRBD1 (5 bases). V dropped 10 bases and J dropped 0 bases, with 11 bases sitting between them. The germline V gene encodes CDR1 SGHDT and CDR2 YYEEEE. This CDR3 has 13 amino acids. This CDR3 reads CAGARYSYNEQFF. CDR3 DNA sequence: TGTGCCGGGGCGCGGTACTCCTACAATGAGCAGTTCTTC.

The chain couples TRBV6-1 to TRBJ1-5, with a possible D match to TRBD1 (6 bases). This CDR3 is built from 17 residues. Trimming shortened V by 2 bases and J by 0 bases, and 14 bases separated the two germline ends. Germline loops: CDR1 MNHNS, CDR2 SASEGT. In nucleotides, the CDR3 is TGTGCCAGCAGTGAAACCCTAGGACAGCTTAGCAATCAGCCCCAGCATTTT. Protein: CASSETLGQLSNQPQHF.

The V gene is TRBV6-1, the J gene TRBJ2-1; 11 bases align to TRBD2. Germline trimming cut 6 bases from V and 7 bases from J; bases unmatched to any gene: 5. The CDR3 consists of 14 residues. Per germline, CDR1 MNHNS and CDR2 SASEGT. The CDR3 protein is CASRTSGSKNEQFF. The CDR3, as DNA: TGTGCCAGCAGAACTAGCGGGAGTAAAAATGAGCAGTTCTTC.

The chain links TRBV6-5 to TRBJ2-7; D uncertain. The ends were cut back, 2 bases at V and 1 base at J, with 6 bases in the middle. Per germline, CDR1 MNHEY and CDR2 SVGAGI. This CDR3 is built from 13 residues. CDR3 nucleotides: TGTGCCAGCAGTTACACGGGTTCCTACGAGCAGTACTTC. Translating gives CASSYTGSYEQYF.

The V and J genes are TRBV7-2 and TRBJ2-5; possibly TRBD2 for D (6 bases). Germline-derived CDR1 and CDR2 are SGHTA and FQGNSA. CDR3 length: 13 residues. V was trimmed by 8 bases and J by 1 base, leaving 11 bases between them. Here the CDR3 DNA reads TGTGCCAGCTCGCGGGACCGCCAAGAGACCCAGTACTTC. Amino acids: CASSRDRQETQYF.

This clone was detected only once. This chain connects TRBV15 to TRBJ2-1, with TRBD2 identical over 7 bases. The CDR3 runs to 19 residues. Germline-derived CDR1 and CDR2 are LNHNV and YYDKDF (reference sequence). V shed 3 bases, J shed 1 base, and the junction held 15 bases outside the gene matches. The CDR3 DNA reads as TGTGCCACCAGCAGTTTAGGGGCTAGCGGCTCTTTTTCCTACAATGAGCAGTTCTTC. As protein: CATSSLGASGSFSYNEQFF.

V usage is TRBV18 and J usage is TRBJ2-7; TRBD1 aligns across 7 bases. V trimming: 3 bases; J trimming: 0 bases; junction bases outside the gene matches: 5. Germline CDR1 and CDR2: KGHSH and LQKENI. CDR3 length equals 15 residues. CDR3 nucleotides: TGTGCCAGCTCACCGTTAGGGGACAGCTCCTACGAGCAGTACTTC. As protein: CASSPLGDSSYEQYF.

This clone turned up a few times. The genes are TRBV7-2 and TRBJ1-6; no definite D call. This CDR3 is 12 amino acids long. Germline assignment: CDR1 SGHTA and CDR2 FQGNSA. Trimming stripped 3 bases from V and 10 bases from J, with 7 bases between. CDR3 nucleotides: TGTGCCAGCAGCTTGACGGGGTCACCCCTCCACTTT. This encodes CASSLTGSPLHF.

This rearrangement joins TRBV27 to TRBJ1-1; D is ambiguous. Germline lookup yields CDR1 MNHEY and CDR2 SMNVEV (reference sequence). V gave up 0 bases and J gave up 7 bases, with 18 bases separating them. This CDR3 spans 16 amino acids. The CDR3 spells CASSLSMEGNVDEAFF. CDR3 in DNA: TGTGCCAGCAGTTTATCGATGGAGGGTAATGTTGATGAAGCTTTCTTT.

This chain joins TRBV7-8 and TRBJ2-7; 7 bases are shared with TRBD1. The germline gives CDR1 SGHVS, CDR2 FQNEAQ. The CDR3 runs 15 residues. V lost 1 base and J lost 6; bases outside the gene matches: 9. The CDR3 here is CASSLVGTDRVEQYF. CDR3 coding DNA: TGTGCCAGCAGCTTAGTTGGGACAGATCGCGTCGAGCAGTACTTC. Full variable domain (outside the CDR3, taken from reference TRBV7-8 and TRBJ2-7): GAGVSQSPRYKVAKRGQDVALRCDPISGHVSLFWYQQALGQGPEFLTYFQNEAQLDKSGLPSDRFFAERPEGSVSTLKIQRTQQEDSAVYLCASSLVGTDRVEQYFGPGTRLTVT.

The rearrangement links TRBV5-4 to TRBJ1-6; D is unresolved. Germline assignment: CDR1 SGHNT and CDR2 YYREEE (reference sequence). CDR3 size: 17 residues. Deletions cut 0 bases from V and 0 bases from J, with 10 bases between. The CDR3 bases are TGTGCCAGCAGCTTGGCGGGGTCAAGCTCCTATAATTCACCCCTCCACTTT. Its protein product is CASSLAGSSSYNSPLHF.

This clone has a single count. The DNA for the CDR3 is TGTGCCACCAGCAGAGATCAATCTGGGGGCACGAACTATGGCTACACCTTC. This codes for CATSRDQSGGTNYGYTF. V usage is TRBV15 and J usage is TRBJ1-2; tentative D call: TRBD1 (6 bases). CDR3 length: 17 amino acids. Trimming removed 0 bases from V and 2 bases from J, with 16 bases in between. From germline, CDR1 is LNHNV and CDR2 YYDKDF (reference sequence).

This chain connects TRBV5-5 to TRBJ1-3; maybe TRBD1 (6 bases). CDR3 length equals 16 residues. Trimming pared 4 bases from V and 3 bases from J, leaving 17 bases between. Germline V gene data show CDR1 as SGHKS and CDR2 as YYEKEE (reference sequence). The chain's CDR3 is CASSVYPGAGGNTIYF. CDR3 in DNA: TGTGCCAGCAGCGTATACCCAGGGGCGGGTGGAAACACCATATATTTT.

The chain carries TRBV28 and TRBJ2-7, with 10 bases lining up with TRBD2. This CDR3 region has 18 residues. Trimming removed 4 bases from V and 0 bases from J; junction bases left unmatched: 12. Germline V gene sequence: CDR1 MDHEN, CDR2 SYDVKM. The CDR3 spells CASSSLNRLAGPSYEQYF. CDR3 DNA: TGTGCCAGCAGTTCATTAAATAGACTAGCGGGCCCCTCCTACGAGCAGTACTTC. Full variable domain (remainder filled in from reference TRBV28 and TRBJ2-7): DVKVTQSSRYLVKRTGEKVFLECVQDMDHENMFWYRQDPGLGLRLIYFSYDVKMKEKGDIPEGYSVSREKKERFSLILESASTNQTSMYLCASSSLNRLAGPSYEQYFGPGTRLTVT.

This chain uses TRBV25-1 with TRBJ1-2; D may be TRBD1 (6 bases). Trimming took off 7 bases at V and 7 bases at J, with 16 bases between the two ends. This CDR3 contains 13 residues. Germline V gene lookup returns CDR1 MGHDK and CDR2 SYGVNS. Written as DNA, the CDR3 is TGTGCCAGCACCGCGACAGGATCGGGTGGCTACACCTTC. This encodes CASTATGSGGYTF.

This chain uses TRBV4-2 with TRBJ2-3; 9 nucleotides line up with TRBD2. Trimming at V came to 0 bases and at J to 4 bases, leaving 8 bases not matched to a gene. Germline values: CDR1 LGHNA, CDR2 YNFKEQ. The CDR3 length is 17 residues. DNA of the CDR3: TGTGCCAGCAGCCAAGAGGGCGCGGGGGGGAGGGCAGATACGCAGTATTTT. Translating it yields CASSQEGAGGRADTQYF.